The 21 T cell receptor beta chains reported below all come from one sample, sequenced in a study of blood T cells in healthy people across ages. The authors ran a second PCR of 7 to 11 cycles using a sample-barcoded 5' primer and a J-beta primer mix. TCRdb reanalysed the 5' RACE reads using MiXCR and keeps one entry per CDR3 protein. This table has 910,000 or so distinct CDR3 sequences, roughly 51% appearing once. Sequencing used blood. The receptors were gathered from a woman aged 55-70 years in good health.

This clonotype was observed a few times. The chain recombines TRBV27 with TRBJ1-5, with D possibly being TRBD1 (5 bases). Per the germline V gene, CDR1 is MNHEY and CDR2 is SMNVEV (reference sequence). V lost 4 bases, J lost 7 bases, and 14 bases lay in between. The CDR3 loop spans 14 amino acids. DNA of the CDR3: TGTGCCAGCAGTTCCGCTCGGGGGTGGCAGCCCCAGCATTTT. Translation gives CASSSARGWQPQHF.

This clonotype was seen a few times. The V and J genes are TRBV12-3 or TRBV12-4 and TRBJ2-3, with TRBD1 identical over 8 bases. The junction had 8 bases not matched to a gene; V was cut back by 6 bases and J by 3 bases. CDR3 size: 15 residues. The CDR3 region is CASSLDRGWTDTQYF. The CDR3 nucleotides are TGTGCCAGCAGCCTCGACAGGGGATGGACAGATACGCAGTATTTT.

The chain employs TRBV12-3 or TRBV12-4 and TRBJ1-2; D ambiguous. With 8 bases removed from V and 5 bases from J, the gap between germline ends came to 12 bases. The CDR3 spans 12 residues. Here the CDR3 reads CASGLSLYGYTF. The DNA of the CDR3 is TGTGCCAGCGGGCTTTCTTTATATGGCTACACCTTC.

This clonotype appeared a few times. This chain joins TRBV14 and TRBJ2-1; TRBD2 might be the D (6 bases). V gave up 3 bases and J gave up 2 bases, with 11 bases separating them. The CDR3 is 15 amino acids. Germline lookup yields CDR1 SGHDN and CDR2 FVKESK. DNA for the CDR3: TGTGCCAGCAGCCAGGGCCGGGGGACCTACAATGAGCAGTTCTTC. Residues: CASSQGRGTYNEQFF.

As regards this clonotype: A much larger clone differs by one base, so this may be a read error. The rearrangement joins TRBV12-3 or TRBV12-4 to TRBJ2-1; 9 nucleotides agree with TRBD2. This CDR3 contains 15 residues. The V segment lost 3 bases and the J segment 4 bases; nucleotides outside the gene matches: 4. The CDR3 DNA sequence: TGTGCCAGCAGTTTTACCAGCGGGGGGTACAATGAGCAGTTCTTC. Translated, it gives CASSFTSGGYNEQFF.

This chain uses TRBV11-2 with TRBJ2-7, with D possibly matching TRBD2 (5 bases). Trimming left V 6 bases short and J 7 bases short, with 10 bases between. This CDR3 comprises 11 residues. Germline V CDR1 and CDR2: SGHAT, FQNNGV. The chain's CDR3 is CASSYSGEQYF. The CDR3 coding sequence is TGTGCCAGCAGTTACAGCGGAGAGCAGTACTTC. Based on the CDR3 plus reference TRBV11-2 and TRBJ2-7, the full variable domain is EAGVAQSPRYKIIEKRQSVAFWCNPISGHATLYWYQQILGQGPKLLIQFQNNGVVDDSQLPKDRFSAERLKGVDSTLKIQPAKLEDSAVYLCASSYSGEQYFGPGTRLTVT.

The chain links TRBV12-3 or TRBV12-4 to TRBJ2-7, with TRBD2 as a possible D gene (6 bases). The CDR3 is 17 residues long. Trimming pared 5 bases from V and 3 bases from J, leaving 23 bases between. DNA for the CDR3: TGTGCCAGCAGTATACAACTCTCCGGGACTCAAGACTACGAGCAGTACTTC. As protein: CASSIQLSGTQDYEQYF.

This clonotype was seen more than once but under ten times. This chain uses TRBV29-1 with TRBJ2-5, with 10 bases lining up with TRBD1. After removal of 0 bases from V and 5 bases from J, the junction contained 6 bases not matched to a gene. In germline, CDR1 is SQVTM, CDR2 ANQGSEA. The CDR3 spans 15 residues. CDR3 bases: TGCAGCGTTGAAGATACGGGACAGGGGTTGGAGACCCAGTACTTC. Protein: CSVEDTGQGLETQYF.

V gene TRBV4-2 combines with J gene TRBJ2-7; a possible D gene is TRBD1 (6 bases). This CDR3 contains 15 residues. Germline loops: CDR1 LGHNA, CDR2 YNFKEQ. V shed 4 bases and J shed 3 bases, with 16 bases lying between them. The CDR3 bases are TGTGCCAGCAGCCCGCCGGGCAGGGGTTACTACGAGCAGTACTTC. Translation gives CASSPPGRGYYEQYF.

CDR3 sequence reads: CSATSLGGRVFYNEQFF. The CDR3 DNA reads TGCAGTGCTACGAGCCTTGGCGGGAGGGTATTTTACAATGAGCAGTTCTTC. The chain combines TRBV20-1 with TRBJ2-1; 9 nucleotides match TRBD2. V trimming: 4 bases; J trimming: 4 bases; junction bases outside the gene matches: 14. Germline CDR1 DFQATT, CDR2 SNEGSKA (reference sequence). The CDR3 totals 17 residues.

In its sample, this clonotype was seen a few times. The chain couples TRBV10-2 to TRBJ2-3, with D perhaps matching TRBD2 (6 bases). The germline V and J ends were trimmed by 2 bases and 3 bases, with 15 bases remaining between them. CDR1 and CDR2 from the germline V gene are WSHSY and SAAADI. The CDR3 contains 16 residues. CDR3 nucleotide sequence: TGCGCCAGCAGTGAGCACCCCGGGAGTGGAACAGATACGCAGTATTTT. It codes for CASSEHPGSGTDTQYF.

The chain employs TRBV6-8 and TRBJ2-7; no firm D call. CDR1 MNHGY and CDR2 SAAAGT come from the germline V gene. Trimming took off 7 bases at V and 4 bases at J, with 8 bases between the two ends. This CDR3 has 11 amino acids. The CDR3 spells CASTLDYEQYF. The CDR3 coding sequence is TGTGCCAGCACATTGGATTACGAGCAGTACTTC.

The sample holds a few counts of this clonotype. The chain employs TRBV2 and TRBJ2-1, with 12 bases identical to TRBD2. With 6 bases clipped from V and 9 bases from J, the junction kept 9 bases outside the gene matches. The germline V gene encodes CDR1 SNHLY and CDR2 FYNNEI. This CDR3 contains 15 residues. The DNA for the CDR3 is TGTGCCAGCAGAAAGACTAGCGGGAGTATGGGTGAGCAGTTCTTC. It translates to CASRKTSGSMGEQFF.

The V and J genes are TRBV2 and TRBJ2-3, with 8 bases aligning to TRBD1. The germline CDR1 and CDR2 sequences are SNHLY and FYNNEI. The CDR3 runs 15 residues. The V gene end was trimmed by 6 bases and the J gene end by 4 bases; junction bases not matched to a gene: 9. This chain's CDR3 is CASRRDRSRADTQYF. CDR3 DNA: TGTGCCAGCAGGCGGGACAGGTCTCGCGCAGATACGCAGTATTTT.

The chain carries TRBV9 and TRBJ2-7; D unresolved. Germline V lookup: CDR1 SGDLS, CDR2 YYNGEE. Trimming removed 0 bases from V and 0 bases from J, with 7 bases in between. The CDR3 extends over 14 amino acids. The CDR3 reads CASSVAPDSYEQYF. The DNA of the CDR3 is TGTGCCAGCAGCGTAGCTCCGGACTCCTACGAGCAGTACTTC.

This chain connects TRBV2 to TRBJ2-7; TRBD2 agrees at 8 bases. This CDR3 is built from 15 residues. V lost 6 bases, J lost 0 bases, and 7 bases stayed unmatched. In germline, CDR1 is SNHLY, CDR2 FYNNEI. As DNA, the CDR3 is TGTGCCAGCAGCTCAGCGGGGGAAAGCTCCTACGAGCAGTACTTC. Translating it yields CASSSAGESSYEQYF. Variable domain in full (rest from reference TRBV2 and TRBJ2-7): EPEVTQTPSHQVTQMGQEVILRCVPISNHLYFYWYRQILGQKVEFLVSFYNNEISEKSEIFDDQFSVERPDGSNFTLKIRSTKLEDSAMYFCASSSAGESSYEQYFGPGTRLTVT.

Only a few counts were recorded for this clonotype. The V gene is TRBV12-3 or TRBV12-4, the J gene TRBJ2-7; 7 bases agree with TRBD2. The CDR3 totals 15 residues. Unmatched junction bases numbered 10, after V lost 6 bases and J lost 2 bases. CDR3 residues: CASSTPMGGAYEQYF. In nucleotides, the CDR3 is TGTGCCAGCAGCACACCGATGGGGGGGGCCTACGAGCAGTACTTC.

The J gene is TRBJ2-3, the V gene TRBV5-1; D tentatively fits TRBD1 or TRBD2 (5 bases each). Germline assignment: CDR1 SGHRS and CDR2 YFSETQ. The CDR3 runs 14 residues. The ends were cut back, 4 bases at V and 8 bases at J, with 17 bases in the middle. The CDR3 spells CASSARDPQGTQYF. CDR3 in DNA: TGCGCCAGCAGCGCCCGGGACCCGCAGGGTACGCAGTATTTT.

This clonotype was counted a few times. This chain links TRBV27 with TRBJ2-3, with D maybe TRBD2 (6 bases). Per the germline V gene, CDR1 is MNHEY and CDR2 is SMNVEV (reference sequence). The CDR3 runs to 16 residues. Trimming cost V 4 bases and J 0 bases, with 14 bases left between them. The CDR3 region is CASSSLAVTSTDTQYF. DNA for the CDR3: TGTGCCAGCAGTTCCTTAGCGGTTACAAGCACAGATACGCAGTATTTT.

V usage is TRBV6-5 and J usage is TRBJ2-2, with 8 nucleotides matching TRBD1. V was clipped by 2 bases and J by 4 bases; unmatched bases: 9. The CDR3 extends over 17 amino acids. CDR1 and CDR2 from the germline V gene are MNHEY and SVGAGI. CDR3 residues: CASSYIGQGGGTGELFF. As DNA, the CDR3 is TGTGCCAGCAGTTACATAGGACAGGGTGGGGGCACCGGGGAGCTGTTTTTT.

The rearrangement links TRBV3-1 to TRBJ2-5; D possibly matches TRBD1 or TRBD2 (5 bases each). The J call is uncertain, as TRBJ2-7 better fits the DNA end. The CDR3 extends over 15 amino acids. Germline CDR1 LGHDT, CDR2 YNNKEL (reference sequence). CDR3 sequence reads: CASSPRGRAVYEQYF. The CDR3, as DNA: TGTGCCAGCAGCCCCCGGGGCAGGGCCGTCTACGAGCAGTACTTC.